This T cell receptor beta chain was captured in a study of T cells expressing NK-cell markers. For the study at large: Sorted T-cell subsets CD3+CD56+NKG2C+, CD3+CD56+NKG2C- and CD3+CD56-NKG2C+ were TCR beta-sequenced.

This CDR3 has 14 residues. In germline, CDR1 is SNHLY, CDR2 FYNNEI. With UMIs, 5'RACE template switching was used to make TCR beta cDNA. TCRdb reprocessed the 5' RACE reads; each CDR3 protein has one entry and no DNA is given. Recorded here are 350,000 to 400,000 distinct CDR3 sequences; the top ten clones represent approximately 12%. Whole-study results and caveats: Each of a handful of donors carried dominant NKG2C+ clonotypes accounting for about 1.0-7.0% of CD8+ T cells.

For this clonotype: Its antigen is unidentified.

V gene TRBV2 combines with J gene TRBJ2-1; TCRdb names TRBD2, which stays unverified in the absence of DNA. The TCR comes from a woman aged 50 to 65 in good health. The specimen was blood T cells: a sorted CD56 or NKG2C T cell subset, CD4+ or CD8+ T cells, or bulk PBMC T cells (not recorded which). CDR3 region: CASSESSGRYEQFF.